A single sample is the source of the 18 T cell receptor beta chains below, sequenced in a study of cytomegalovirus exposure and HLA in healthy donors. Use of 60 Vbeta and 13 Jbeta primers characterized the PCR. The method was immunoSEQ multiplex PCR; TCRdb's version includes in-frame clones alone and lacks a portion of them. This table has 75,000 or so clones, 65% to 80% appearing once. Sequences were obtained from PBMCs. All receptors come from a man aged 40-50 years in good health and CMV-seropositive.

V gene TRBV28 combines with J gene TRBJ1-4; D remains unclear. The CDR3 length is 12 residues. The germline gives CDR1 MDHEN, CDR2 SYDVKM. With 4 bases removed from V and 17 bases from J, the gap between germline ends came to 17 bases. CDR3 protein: CASSYTGKGEFF. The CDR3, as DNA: TGTGCCAGCAGTTACACCGGGAAAGGAGAATTTTTT.

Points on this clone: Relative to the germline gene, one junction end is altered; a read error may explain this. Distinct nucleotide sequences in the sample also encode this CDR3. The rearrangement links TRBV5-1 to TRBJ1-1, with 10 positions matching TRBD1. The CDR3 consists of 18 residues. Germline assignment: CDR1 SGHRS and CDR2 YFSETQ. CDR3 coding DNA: TGCGCCAGCAGCTTGACGGGGACAGGGGCCTTAATGAACACTGAGGCTTTCTTT. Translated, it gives CASSLTGTGALMNTEAFF.

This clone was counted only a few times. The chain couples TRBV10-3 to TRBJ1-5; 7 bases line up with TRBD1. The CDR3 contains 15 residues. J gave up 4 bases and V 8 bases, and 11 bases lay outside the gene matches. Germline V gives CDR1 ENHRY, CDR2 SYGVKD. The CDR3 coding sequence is TGTGCCATCTTCGACGGAACAGGGGAAAATCAGCCCCAGCATTTT. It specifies CAIFDGTGENQPQHF.

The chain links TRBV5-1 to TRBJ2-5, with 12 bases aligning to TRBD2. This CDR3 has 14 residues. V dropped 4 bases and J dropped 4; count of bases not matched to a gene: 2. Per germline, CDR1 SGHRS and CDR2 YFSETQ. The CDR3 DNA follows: TGCGCCAGCAGCATGGGACTAGCGGGAGAGACCCAGTACTTC. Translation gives CASSMGLAGETQYF.

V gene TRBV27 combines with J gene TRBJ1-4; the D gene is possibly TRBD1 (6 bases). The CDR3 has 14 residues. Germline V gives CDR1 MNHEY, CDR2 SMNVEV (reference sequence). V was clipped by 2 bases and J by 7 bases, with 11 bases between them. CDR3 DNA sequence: TGTGCCAGCAGTTTAACAGGGTCTGGTGAAAAACTGTTTTTT. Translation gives CASSLTGSGEKLFF.

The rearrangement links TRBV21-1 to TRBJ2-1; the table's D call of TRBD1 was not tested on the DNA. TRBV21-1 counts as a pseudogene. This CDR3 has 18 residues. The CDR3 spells CAMTTAREKLQGYNEQFF. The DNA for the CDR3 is TGTGCCATGACAACGGCAAGGGAAAAGCTTCAGGGTTACAATGAGCAGTTCTTC.

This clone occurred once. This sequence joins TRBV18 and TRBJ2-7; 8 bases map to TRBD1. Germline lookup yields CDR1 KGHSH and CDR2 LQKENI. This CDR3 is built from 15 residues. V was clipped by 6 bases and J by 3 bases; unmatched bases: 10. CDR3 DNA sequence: TGTGCCAGCTCGCTGAGTACAGGGGGTTTCTACGAGCAGTACTTC. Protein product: CASSLSTGGFYEQYF.

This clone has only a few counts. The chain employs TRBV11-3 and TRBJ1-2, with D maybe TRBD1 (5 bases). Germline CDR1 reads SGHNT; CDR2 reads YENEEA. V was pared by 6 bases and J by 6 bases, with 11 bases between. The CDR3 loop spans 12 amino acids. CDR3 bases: TGTGCCAGCAGTTTGCTCAGGGATGGCTACACCTTC. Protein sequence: CASSLLRDGYTF.

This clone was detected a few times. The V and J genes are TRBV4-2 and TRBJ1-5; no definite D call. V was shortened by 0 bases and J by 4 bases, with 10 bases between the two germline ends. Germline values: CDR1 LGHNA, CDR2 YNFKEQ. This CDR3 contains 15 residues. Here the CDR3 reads CASSQDSSANQPQHF. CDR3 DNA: TGTGCCAGCAGCCAAGACAGTTCCGCTAATCAGCCCCAGCATTTT.

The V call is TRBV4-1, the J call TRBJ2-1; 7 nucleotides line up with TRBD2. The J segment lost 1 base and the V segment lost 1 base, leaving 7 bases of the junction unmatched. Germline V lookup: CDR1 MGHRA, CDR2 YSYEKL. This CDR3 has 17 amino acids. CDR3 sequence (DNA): TGCGCCAGCAGCCAAGCGAGTAGCGGGTGGTCCTACAATGAGCAGTTCTTC. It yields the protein CASSQASSGWSYNEQFF.

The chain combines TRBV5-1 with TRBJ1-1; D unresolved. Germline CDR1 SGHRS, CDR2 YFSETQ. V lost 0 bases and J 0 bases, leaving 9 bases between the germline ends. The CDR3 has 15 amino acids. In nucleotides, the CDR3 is TGCGCCAGCAGCTTGGCCTCGGGTCTGAACACTGAAGCTTTCTTT. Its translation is CASSLASGLNTEAFF.

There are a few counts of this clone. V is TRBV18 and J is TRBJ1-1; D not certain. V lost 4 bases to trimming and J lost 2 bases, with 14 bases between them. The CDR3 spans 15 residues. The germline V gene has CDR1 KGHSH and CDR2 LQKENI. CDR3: CASSRVARGNTEAFF. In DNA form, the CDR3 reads TGTGCCAGCTCACGAGTCGCCCGAGGAAACACTGAAGCTTTCTTT.

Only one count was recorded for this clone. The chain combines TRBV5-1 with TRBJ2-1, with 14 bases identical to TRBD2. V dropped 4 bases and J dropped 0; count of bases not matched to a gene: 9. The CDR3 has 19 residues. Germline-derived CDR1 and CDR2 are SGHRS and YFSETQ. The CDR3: CASSRGLAGGHGSYNEQFF. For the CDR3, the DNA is TGCGCCAGCAGCCGCGGACTAGCGGGGGGCCACGGCTCCTACAATGAGCAGTTCTTC.

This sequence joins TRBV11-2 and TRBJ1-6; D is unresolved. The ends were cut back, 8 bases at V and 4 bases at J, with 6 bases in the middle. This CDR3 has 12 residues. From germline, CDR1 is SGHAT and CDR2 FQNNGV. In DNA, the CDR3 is TGTGCCAGCCGTCGGTATAATTCACCCCTCCACTTT. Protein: CASRRYNSPLHF.

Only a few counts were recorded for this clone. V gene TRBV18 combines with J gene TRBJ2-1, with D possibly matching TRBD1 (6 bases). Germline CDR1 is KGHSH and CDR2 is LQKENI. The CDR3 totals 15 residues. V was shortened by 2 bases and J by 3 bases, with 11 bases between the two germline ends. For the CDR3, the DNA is TGTGCCAGCTCACCAGGGGGCTACTACTACAATGAGCAGTTCTTC. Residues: CASSPGGYYYNEQFF.

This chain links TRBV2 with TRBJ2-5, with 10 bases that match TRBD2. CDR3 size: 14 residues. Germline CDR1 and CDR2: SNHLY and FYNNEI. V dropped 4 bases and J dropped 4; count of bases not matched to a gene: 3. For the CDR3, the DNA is TGTGCCAGCAGTGTCGAGCGGGGGGGAGAGACCCAGTACTTC. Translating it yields CASSVERGGETQYF.

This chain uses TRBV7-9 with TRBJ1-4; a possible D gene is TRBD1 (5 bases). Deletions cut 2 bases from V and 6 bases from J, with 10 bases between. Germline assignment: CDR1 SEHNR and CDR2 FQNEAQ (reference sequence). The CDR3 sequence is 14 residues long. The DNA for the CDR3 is TGTGCCAGCAGCTTAAGCCCAGGGCATGAAAAACTGTTTTTT. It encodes CASSLSPGHEKLFF.

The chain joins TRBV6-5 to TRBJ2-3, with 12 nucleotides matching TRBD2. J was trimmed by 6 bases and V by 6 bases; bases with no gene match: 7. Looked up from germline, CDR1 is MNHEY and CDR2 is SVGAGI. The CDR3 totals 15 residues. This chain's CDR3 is CASSPTSGGVDTQYF. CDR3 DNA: TGTGCCAGCAGCCCGACTAGCGGGGGTGTGGATACGCAGTATTTT.